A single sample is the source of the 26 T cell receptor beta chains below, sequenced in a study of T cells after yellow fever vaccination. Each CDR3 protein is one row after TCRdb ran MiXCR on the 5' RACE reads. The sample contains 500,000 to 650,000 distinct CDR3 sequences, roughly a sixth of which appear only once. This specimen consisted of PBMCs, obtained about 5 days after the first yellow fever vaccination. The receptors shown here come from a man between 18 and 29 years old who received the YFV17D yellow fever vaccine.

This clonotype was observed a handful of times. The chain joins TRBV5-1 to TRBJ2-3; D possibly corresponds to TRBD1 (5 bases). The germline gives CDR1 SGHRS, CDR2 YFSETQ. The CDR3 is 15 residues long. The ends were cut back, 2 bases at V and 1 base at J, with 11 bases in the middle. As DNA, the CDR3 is TGCGCCAGCAGCTTTGCAGGGTCTGGCACAGATACGCAGTATTTT. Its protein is CASSFAGSGTDTQYF.

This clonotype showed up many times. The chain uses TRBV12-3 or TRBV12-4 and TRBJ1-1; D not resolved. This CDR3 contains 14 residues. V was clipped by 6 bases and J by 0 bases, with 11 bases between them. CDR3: CASSEQLLNTEAFF. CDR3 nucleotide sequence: TGTGCCAGCAGCGAACAGTTATTGAACACTGAAGCTTTCTTT.

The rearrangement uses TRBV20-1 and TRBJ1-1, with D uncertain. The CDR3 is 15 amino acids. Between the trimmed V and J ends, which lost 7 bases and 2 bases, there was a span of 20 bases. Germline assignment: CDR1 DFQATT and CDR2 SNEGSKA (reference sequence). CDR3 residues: CSVTRGPVANTEAFF. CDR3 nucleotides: TGCAGTGTAACAAGAGGCCCTGTCGCCAACACTGAAGCTTTCTTT.

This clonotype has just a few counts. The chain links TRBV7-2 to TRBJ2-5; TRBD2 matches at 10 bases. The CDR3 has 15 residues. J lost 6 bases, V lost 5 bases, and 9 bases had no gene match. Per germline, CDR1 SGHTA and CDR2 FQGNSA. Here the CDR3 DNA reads TGTGCCAGCAGCCGGAGCGGGGGGGCTGAACAGACCCAGTACTTC. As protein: CASSRSGGAEQTQYF. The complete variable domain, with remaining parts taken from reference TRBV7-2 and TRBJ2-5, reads GAGVSQSPSNKVTEKGKDVELRCDPISGHTALYWYRQSLGQGLEFLIYFQGNSAPDKSGLPSDRFSAERTGGSVSTLTIQRTQQEDSAVYLCASSRSGGAEQTQYFGPGTRLLVL.

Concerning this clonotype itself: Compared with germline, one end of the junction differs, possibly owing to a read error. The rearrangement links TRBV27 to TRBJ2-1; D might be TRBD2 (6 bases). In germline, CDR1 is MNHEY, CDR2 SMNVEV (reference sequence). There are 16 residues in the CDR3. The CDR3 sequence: CASILGTQGSYNEQFF. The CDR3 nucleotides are TGTGCCAGCATTTTAGGGACTCAAGGCTCCTACAATGAGCAGTTCTTC.

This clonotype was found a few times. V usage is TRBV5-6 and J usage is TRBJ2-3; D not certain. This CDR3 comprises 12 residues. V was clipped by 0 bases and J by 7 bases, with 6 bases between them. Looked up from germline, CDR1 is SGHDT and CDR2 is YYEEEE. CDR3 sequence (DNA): TGTGCCAGCAGCTTGGCCAGGAATACGCAGTATTTT. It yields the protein CASSLARNTQYF.

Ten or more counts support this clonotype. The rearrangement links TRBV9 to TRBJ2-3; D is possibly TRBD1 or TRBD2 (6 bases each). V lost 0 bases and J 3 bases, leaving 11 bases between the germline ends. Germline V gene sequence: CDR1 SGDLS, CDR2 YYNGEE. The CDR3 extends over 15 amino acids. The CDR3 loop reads CASSVAGAITDTQYF. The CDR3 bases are TGTGCCAGCAGCGTAGCGGGGGCGATTACAGATACGCAGTATTTT.

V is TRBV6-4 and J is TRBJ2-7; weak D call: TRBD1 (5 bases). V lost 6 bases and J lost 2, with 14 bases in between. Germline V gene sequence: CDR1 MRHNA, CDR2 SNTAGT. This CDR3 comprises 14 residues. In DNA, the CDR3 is TGTGCCAGCAGGCCTCCAGGGATCCCCTACGAGCAGTACTTC. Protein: CASRPPGIPYEQYF.

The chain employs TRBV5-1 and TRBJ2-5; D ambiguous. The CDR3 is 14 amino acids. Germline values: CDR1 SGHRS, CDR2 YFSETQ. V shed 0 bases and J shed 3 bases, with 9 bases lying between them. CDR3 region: CASSLAGQKETQYF. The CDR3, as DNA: TGCGCCAGCAGCTTGGCCGGGCAGAAAGAGACCCAGTACTTC.

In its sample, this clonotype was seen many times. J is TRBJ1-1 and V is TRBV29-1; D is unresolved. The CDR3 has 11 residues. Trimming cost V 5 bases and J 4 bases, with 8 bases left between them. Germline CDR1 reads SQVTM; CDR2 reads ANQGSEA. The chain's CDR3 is CSVSSGTEAFF. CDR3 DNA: TGCAGCGTTTCCAGCGGCACTGAAGCTTTCTTT. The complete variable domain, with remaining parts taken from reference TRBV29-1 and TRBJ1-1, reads SAVISQKPSRDICQRGTSLTIQCQVDSQVTMMFWYRQQPGQSLTLIATANQGSEATYESGFVIDKFPISRPNLTFSTLTVSNMSPEDSSIYLCSVSSGTEAFFGQGTRLTVV.

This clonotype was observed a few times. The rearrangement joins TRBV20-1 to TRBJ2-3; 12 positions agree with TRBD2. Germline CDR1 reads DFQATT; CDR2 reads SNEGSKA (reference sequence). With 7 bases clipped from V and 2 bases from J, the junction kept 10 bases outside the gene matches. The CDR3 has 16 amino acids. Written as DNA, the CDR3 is TGCAGTGTTCCCGGACTAGCGGGGAAGACCACAGATACGCAGTATTTT. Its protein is CSVPGLAGKTTDTQYF.

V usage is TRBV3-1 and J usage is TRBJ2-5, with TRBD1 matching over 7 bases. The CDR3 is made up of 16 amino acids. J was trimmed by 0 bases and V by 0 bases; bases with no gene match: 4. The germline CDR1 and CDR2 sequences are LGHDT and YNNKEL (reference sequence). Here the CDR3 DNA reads TGTGCCAGCAGCCAAGAGTCCCAGGGGGACCAAGAGACCCAGTACTTC. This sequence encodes CASSQESQGDQETQYF.

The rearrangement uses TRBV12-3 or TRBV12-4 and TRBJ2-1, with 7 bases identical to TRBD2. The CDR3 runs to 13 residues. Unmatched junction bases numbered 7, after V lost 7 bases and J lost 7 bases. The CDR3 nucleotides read TGTGCCAGCATTGAGCGGGGTCGGAATGAGCAGTTCTTC. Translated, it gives CASIERGRNEQFF.

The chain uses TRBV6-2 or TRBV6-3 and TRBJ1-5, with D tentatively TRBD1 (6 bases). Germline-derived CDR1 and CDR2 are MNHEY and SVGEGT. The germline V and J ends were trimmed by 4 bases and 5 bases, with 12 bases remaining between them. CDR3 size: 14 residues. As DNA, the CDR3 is TGTGCCAGCAGTTTGTACAGGGCTGATCAGCCCCAGCATTTT. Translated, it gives CASSLYRADQPQHF.

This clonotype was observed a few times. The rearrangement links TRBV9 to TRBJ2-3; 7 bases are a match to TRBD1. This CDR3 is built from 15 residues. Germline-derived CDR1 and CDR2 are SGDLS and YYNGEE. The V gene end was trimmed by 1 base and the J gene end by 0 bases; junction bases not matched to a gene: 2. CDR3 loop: CASSVQGVSTDTQYF. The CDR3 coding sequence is TGTGCCAGCAGCGTACAGGGGGTTAGCACAGATACGCAGTATTTT.

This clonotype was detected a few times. CDR3 DNA sequence: TGTGCCATCAAAGGCACAGATACGCAGTATTTT. This encodes CAIKGTDTQYF. This chain joins TRBV10-3 and TRBJ2-3; D not certain. This CDR3 has 11 amino acids. Looked up from germline, CDR1 is ENHRY and CDR2 is SYGVKD. The V end lost 7 bases, the J end lost 1 base, and 3 bases lay between the germline ends.

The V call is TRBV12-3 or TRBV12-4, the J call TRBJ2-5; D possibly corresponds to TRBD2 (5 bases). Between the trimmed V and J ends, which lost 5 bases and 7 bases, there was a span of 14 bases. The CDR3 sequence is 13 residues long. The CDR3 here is CASSPLPRGTQYF. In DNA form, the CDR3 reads TGTGCCAGCAGTCCCCTCCCCCGGGGGACCCAGTACTTC.

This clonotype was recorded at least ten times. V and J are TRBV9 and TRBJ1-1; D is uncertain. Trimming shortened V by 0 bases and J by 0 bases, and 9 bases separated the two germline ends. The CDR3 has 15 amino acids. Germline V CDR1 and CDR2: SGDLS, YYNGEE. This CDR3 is CASSVGGLMNTEAFF. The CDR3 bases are TGTGCCAGCAGCGTAGGAGGACTAATGAACACTGAAGCTTTCTTT.

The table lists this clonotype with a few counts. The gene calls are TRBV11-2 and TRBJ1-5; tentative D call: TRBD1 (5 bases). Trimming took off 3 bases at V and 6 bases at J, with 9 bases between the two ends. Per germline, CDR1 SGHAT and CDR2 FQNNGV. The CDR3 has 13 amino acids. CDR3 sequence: CASSFSGAQPQHF. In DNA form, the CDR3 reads TGTGCCAGCAGCTTCTCCGGGGCTCAGCCCCAGCATTTT.

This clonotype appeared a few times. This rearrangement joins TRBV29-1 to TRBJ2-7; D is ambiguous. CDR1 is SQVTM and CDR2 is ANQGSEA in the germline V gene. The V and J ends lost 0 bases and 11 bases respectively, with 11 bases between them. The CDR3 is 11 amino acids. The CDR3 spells CSVEDGTKEYV. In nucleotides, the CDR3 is TGCAGCGTTGAAGATGGAACCAAGGAGTACGTC.

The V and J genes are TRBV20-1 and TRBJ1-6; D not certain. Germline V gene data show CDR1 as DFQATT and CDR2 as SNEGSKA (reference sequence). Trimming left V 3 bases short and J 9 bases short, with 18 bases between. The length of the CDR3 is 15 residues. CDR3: CSASDERAGGSPLHF. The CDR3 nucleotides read TGCAGTGCTAGTGACGAGAGGGCGGGAGGTTCACCCCTCCACTTT.

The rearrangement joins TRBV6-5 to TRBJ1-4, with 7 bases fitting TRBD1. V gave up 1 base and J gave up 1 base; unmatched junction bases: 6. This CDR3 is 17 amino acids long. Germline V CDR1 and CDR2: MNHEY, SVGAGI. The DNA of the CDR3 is TGTGCCAGCAGTTACTTTCCACAGGGGCGAACTAATGAAAAACTGTTTTTT. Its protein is CASSYFPQGRTNEKLFF.

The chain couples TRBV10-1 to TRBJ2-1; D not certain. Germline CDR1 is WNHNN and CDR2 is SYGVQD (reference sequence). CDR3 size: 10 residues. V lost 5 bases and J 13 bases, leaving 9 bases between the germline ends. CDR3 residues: CASSRTLQFF. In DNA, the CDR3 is TGCGCCAGCAGTAGGACCCTTCAGTTCTTC.

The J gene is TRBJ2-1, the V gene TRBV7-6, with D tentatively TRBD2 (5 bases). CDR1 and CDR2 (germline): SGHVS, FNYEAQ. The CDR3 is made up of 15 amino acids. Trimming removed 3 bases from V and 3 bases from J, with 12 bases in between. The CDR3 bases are TGTGCCAGCAGCTTCGAGGCTAGCCTCTACAATGAGCAGTTCTTC. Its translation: CASSFEASLYNEQFF.

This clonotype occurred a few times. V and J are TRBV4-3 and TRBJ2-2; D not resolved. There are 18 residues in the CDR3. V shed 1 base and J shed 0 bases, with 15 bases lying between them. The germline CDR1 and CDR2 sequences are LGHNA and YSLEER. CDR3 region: CASSQVSLVGTNTGELFF. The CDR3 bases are TGCGCCAGCAGCCAAGTGTCCCTGGTGGGGACGAACACCGGGGAGCTGTTTTTT.

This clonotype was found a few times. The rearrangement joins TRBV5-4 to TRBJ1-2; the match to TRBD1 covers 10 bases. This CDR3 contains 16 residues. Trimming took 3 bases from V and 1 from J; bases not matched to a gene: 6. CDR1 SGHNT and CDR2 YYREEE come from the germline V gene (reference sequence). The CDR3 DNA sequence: TGTGCCAGCAGCTCGGCGACAGGGGGCATTAACTATGGCTACACCTTC. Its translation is CASSSATGGINYGYTF.